Detailed here is one TCR beta chain. Its binding antigen is unknown. No per-base quality is available; no much larger clone lies one base away. The data derive from a study of blood T cell repertoires in COVID-19 (dated by TCRdb to the early 2020s). Regarding the study in general: Samples covering the acute and convalescent phases of COVID-19 were provided by collaborators in the United States, Italy and Spain. The prospective study material was composed of cDNA or gDNA derived from T cells, B-cell-depleted T cells, or PBMCs. Subjects who had been exposed to COVID-19, were actively infected with it, or had recovered from it provided the deeply sampled blood TCRbeta repertoires that made up the dataset. The repertoires were made available in a free public database intended to serve as a resource for research on the immune response to SARS-CoV-2. The samples were drawn from two sources: the first 160 participants of the ongoing ImmuneRACE study, and over 1,000 subjects contributed by 6 global collaborators. The sample metadata nearly always contained a de-identified subject ID, COVID-19 status, age in years and sex. Where available, HLA class I and class II types were obtained from metadata supplied by the sample provider rather than from assay-based typing.

TCRbeta CDR3 regions were amplified from genomic DNA using the immunoSEQ Assay, a bias-controlled multiplex PCR. Under the source paper's analysis protocol: Within the assay, amplification of reference gene primers was used to estimate how many nucleated cells each sample contained. To quantify the absolute abundance of each unique TCRbeta CDR3 rearrangement, sequence reads were collapsed and filtered. For each sample, productive Simpson clonality was calculated as the square root of Simpson's diversity index across productive rearrangements. TCRdb's version of the immuneACCESS table is confined to in-frame rearrangements and falls short of the full clone set. An unresolved V gene accounts for under half of the shortfall where checked; the remainder is of unknown origin. The D gene and trimming were derived from the DNA, and the V and J assignments and clone size from that table. The sample table records 250,000 to 300,000 clones; around 80% of these occur just once. 5.7% of the sample rests with the top ten.

Summary of the overall study and its limitations: How much clinical and demographic metadata was included differed by source and by participant, and the metadata was provided uncurated.

Looking up the germline V gene yields CDR1 KGHDR and CDR2 SFDVKD. Measured from the cysteine to the phenylalanine, the CDR3 is 15 residues long. CDR3 DNA is the only sequence kept; it has 45 bases, read in frame from the first base. Trimming accounts for 4 bases at V and 2 bases at J, while the number of junction bases matched to no gene is 3. Collaborating institutions collected whole blood in K2EDTA tubes following their own protocols. For TCRbeta analysis, collaborators shipped samples in one of three forms: frozen whole blood, isolated PBMCs, or DNA extracted from either of those sample types. The sequence links TRBV24-1 to TRBJ2-3; TRBD2 matches 9 bases in the middle. The material sequenced was peripheral blood. The source is a man older than 75 with acute or convalescent COVID-19. CDR3 sequence: CATSDLAGATDTQYF. The DNA sequence is as follows: TGTGCCACCAGTGACTTAGCGGGAGCCACAGATACGCAGTATTTT.